This TCR beta chain was identified in a study of T cell responses to AZD1222 COVID-19 vaccine. Germline V gene sequence: CDR1 MGHRA, CDR2 YSYEKL. This CDR3 is built from 11 residues. V lost 3 bases and J 11 bases, leaving 8 bases between the germline ends. The method was immunoSEQ multiplex PCR; TCRdb's version includes in-frame clones alone and lacks a portion of them. The sample holds just over 150,000 clones, about nine tenths seen once. Source: peripheral blood, taken on day 0 of AZD1222 vaccination. V and J are TRBV4-1 and TRBJ2-1; D gene uncertain. The clonotype originates from an adult in good health. CDR3 bases: TGCGCCAGCAGCCACGCGGACCAGCAGTTCTTC. Its protein product is CASSHADQQFF.